This paragraph reports one T cell receptor beta chain. Its antigen is currently unknown. The data were produced by immunoSEQ multiplex PCR, yet TCRdb's version contains in-frame clones alone and is incomplete. The sample contains approximately 150,000 clones, about 90% of which appear only once. This CDR3 contains 13 residues. V was pared by 4 bases and J by 7 bases, with 4 bases of the junction left unmatched. CDR1 is SGHTA, CDR2 FQGTGA, per germline. This specimen comes from a study of T cell responses to AZD1222 COVID-19 vaccine. General study results and limits: Mostly white British, mostly female donors; authors suggested clonal diversity may be underestimated.

The TCR sequence derives from an adult who received the MenACWY meningococcal vaccine as a control. V gene TRBV7-3 combines with J gene TRBJ1-2, with 9 bases aligning to TRBD1. This specimen was peripheral blood, taken 28 days after the second dose of the MenACWY control vaccine. In DNA, the CDR3 is TGTGCCAGCAGCTATGACAGGGGGTCTGGCTACACCTTC. Protein product: CASSYDRGSGYTF. Together with reference TRBV7-3 and TRBJ1-2, the CDR3 gives the full variable domain: GAGVSQTPSNKVTEKGKYVELRCDPISGHTALYWYRQSLGQGPEFLIYFQGTGAADDSGLPNDRFFAVRPEGSVSTLKIQRTERGDSAVYLCASSYDRGSGYTFGSGTRLTVV.